A single TCR beta chain is shown here with its context. V shed 2 bases and J 6 bases; nucleotides not matched to a gene: 5. Germline CDR1 reads SGHVS; CDR2 reads FQNEAQ. This CDR3 is built from 15 residues. The data originate from a study of cytomegalovirus exposure and HLA in healthy donors. Only in-frame clones appear in the TCRdb table, and some are missing; sequencing was by immunoSEQ multiplex PCR. The sample yields about 130,000 clones, 85% to 90% seen once. The chain carries TRBV7-8 and TRBJ2-3; 10 bases match TRBD2. The source is a woman aged 25 to 39 in good health and CMV-seropositive. Sample: PBMCs. The DNA of the CDR3 is TGTGCCAGCAGCTTATTAGCGGGAGGCCCGGATACGCAGTATTTT. Protein: CASSLLAGGPDTQYF.